This T cell receptor beta chain appears in the sequencing data of a study of HIV-infected patients and healthy controls. General study results and limits: When repertoires were size-matched, rare events in HIV-infected data became overweighted.

This clonotype is labeled medium-sized (0.01 to 0.1%). The target antigen is unknown. The repertoire came from unfractionated whole blood and reflected all unsorted peripheral T cells. CDR1 and CDR2 (germline): MNHEY, SMNVEV (reference sequence). The CDR3 length is 17 residues. Trimming cost V 5 bases and J 3 bases, with 22 bases left between them. Alpha and beta constant-region primers primed reverse transcription of about 470 ng RNA. Alpha and beta chain libraries were made separately by chain-specific third strand synthesis with multiplexing indices. Ligation attached cDNA to a 5' RACE adapter that carried a random hexamer and SP2 site. TCRdb called the 5' RACE reads again in MiXCR, with one record for every CDR3 protein. The repertoire holds 10,000 to 15,000 distinct CDR3 sequences, 8% to 9.5% seen once, with around 22% in the top ten.

The TCR sequence derives from an adult with HIV infection. The donor label of this sample is uncertain. The input for sequencing was blood, taken before antiretroviral therapy. The chain links TRBV27 to TRBJ1-1; D is perhaps TRBD1 (5 bases). CDR3 loop: CASSLPTPMGRDTEAFF. The CDR3, as DNA: TGTGCCAGCAGTCTCCCGACCCCAATGGGGCGGGACACTGAAGCTTTCTTT.